This TCR beta chain was obtained from a study of long-term antiretroviral therapy in people with HIV. Germline CDR1 SNHLY, CDR2 FYNNEI. Losses at the gene ends were 7 bases for V and 3 bases for J; bases not matched to a gene: 7. The CDR3 is made up of 14 amino acids. An immunoSEQ assay, version v3.0, was performed at survey level. The repertoire was sequenced with immunoSEQ multiplex PCR; TCRdb's copy has only in-frame clones and lacks some. The sample includes 34,000 or so clones, 85% to 95% of them seen just once. Source: unsorted PBMCs, taken around 5.3 years after starting antiretroviral therapy. This receptor was identified in a woman aged 50 to 65 with HIV. J is TRBJ1-1 and V is TRBV2; TRBD1 matches 8 bases. The CDR3 sequence: CASTPRTGYTEAFF. CDR3 nucleotides: TGTGCCAGCACCCCGAGGACAGGGTACACTGAAGCTTTCTTT.